This TCR beta chain originates from a study of T cells after posttransplantation cyclophosphamide. Whole-study findings and limits: After PTCy, TRB diversity resembled that of CNI/methotrexate controls.

Cells defined as naive were viable CD3+CD4+ or CD3+CD8+ and CCR7+CD45RA+CD45RO-CD95-CD27+CD28+. Libraries were prepared by immunoSEQ multiplex PCR; TCRdb keeps only in-frame clonotypes and omits some of them. The profile shows more than 30,000 clones, 75% to 95% of them singletons. For this clone: The antigen is undetermined.

The CDR3 is 14 amino acids. Germline V CDR1 and CDR2: SGHDN, FVKESK. The ends were cut back, 1 base at V and 10 bases at J, with 11 bases in the middle. The chain is built from TRBV14 and TRBJ1-6, with D tentatively TRBD1 (5 bases). The material sequenced was naive CD4+ T cells sorted from PBMCs. This TCR was recovered from a woman aged 60 to 75 in good health, CMV-negative, and a related stem cell transplant donor. CDR3 in DNA: TGTGCCAGCAGCCAAGTCAAGGGGCTCTCACCCCTCCACTTT. Translation gives CASSQVKGLSPLHF.